These T cell receptor beta chains were read from a single sample in a study of regulatory T cells in long-lasting Graves disease. TCRdb independently ran MiXCR on the multiplex PCR reads; one entry per CDR3 protein. The sample lists some 500,000 distinct CDR3 sequences, more than 15% seen once, with more than 20% in the top ten. Another study also made use of these data, one on T cells in Graves' hyperthyroidism and ophthalmopathy.

The sample was peripheral blood mononuclear cells (PBMCs), taken at new diagnosis, from a patient treated with antithyroid drugs. These receptors originate from a woman aged 35-65 years with Graves disease. The CDR3 runs from the conserved cysteine through the conserved F or W. Fields, in order: clone size, V gene, D gene, J gene, CDR3 protein, CDR3 DNA. A D gene is named only where the DNA matches it firmly. Expanded clones are given a class, and other clones once, few, many or no size at all.

many,TRBV12-3/TRBV12-4,TRBD1,TRBJ1-2,CASSLGTGDYGYTF,TGTGCCAGCAGCCTTGGGACAGGGGATTATGGCTACACCTTC
NA,TRBV10-1,TRBD1,TRBJ1-6,CASKDRGNNSPLHF,TGCGCCAGCAAGGACAGGGGGAATAATTCACCCCTCCACTTT
NA,TRBV9,NA,TRBJ1-6,CASSVEAGFYNSPLHF,TGTGCCAGCAGCGTAGAGGCAGGGTTTTATAATTCACCCCTCCACTTT
NA,TRBV20-1,NA,TRBJ1-1,CSARVASAGGEGTEAFF,TGCAGTGCTAGAGTGGCCTCGGCGGGGGGCGAGGGAACTGAAGCTTTCTTT
once,TRBV20-1,NA,TRBJ2-6,CSTILWGSDANVLTF,TGCAGCACCATCCTATGGGGCTCGGATGCCAACGTCCTGACTTTC
few,TRBV6-1,NA,TRBJ1-1,CASTLRAGLMNTEAFF,TGTGCCAGCACCCTGAGGGCAGGGTTAATGAACACTGAAGCTTTCTTT
NA,TRBV13,NA,TRBJ2-6,CASSLWAALGAGANVLTF,TGTGCCAGCAGCTTGTGGGCTGCCCTTGGAGCTGGGGCCAACGTCCTGACTTTC
medium-sized,TRBV12-3/TRBV12-4,TRBD1,TRBJ1-4,CASRTGGGREKLFF,TGTGCCAGCAGGACAGGGGGAGGACGGGAAAAACTGTTTTTT
many,TRBV11-2,NA,TRBJ1-5,CASSPHGGSQPQHF,TGTGCCAGCAGCCCCCACGGGGGGAGCCAGCCCCAGCATTTT
many,TRBV6-1,NA,TRBJ1-5,CASSEFEGQPQHF,TGTGCCAGCAGTGAATTTGAAGGTCAGCCCCAGCATTTT
NA,TRBV20-1,NA,TRBJ1-1,CSARVFRQLNTEAFF,TGCAGTGCTAGGGTTTTCCGGCAGCTGAACACTGAAGCTTTCTTT
many,TRBV6-2/TRBV6-3,NA,TRBJ2-7,CASRNGHSERDEQYF,TGTGCCAGCAGGAACGGACACTCCGAGAGGGACGAGCAGTACTTC
many,TRBV2,NA,TRBJ1-6,CASSATSYNSPLHF,TGTGCCAGCAGTGCGACAAGTTATAATTCACCCCTCCACTTT
NA,TRBV28,NA,TRBJ1-3,CASSFGQLSGNTIYF,TGTGCCAGCAGTTTCGGACAGCTCTCTGGAAACACCATATATTTT
NA,TRBV5-1,NA,TRBJ2-1,CASRRDNVHNEQFF,TGCGCCAGCAGGCGGGACAATGTTCACAATGAGCAGTTCTTC
few,TRBV20-1,NA,TRBJ2-1,CSAQLTGDNEQFF,TGCAGTGCACAGCTTACGGGAGACAATGAGCAGTTCTTC
few,TRBV29-1,NA,TRBJ2-3,CSVGRPGQTDTQYF,TGCAGCGTAGGACGACCGGGACAAACAGATACGCAGTATTTT
NA,TRBV12-3/TRBV12-4,NA,TRBJ1-4,CTSTTPGEKLFF,TGTACCAGCACTACCCCCGGTGAAAAACTGTTTTTT
many,TRBV28,NA,TRBJ1-5,CASHGGSWQPQHF,TGTGCCAGCCATGGGGGCAGCTGGCAGCCCCAGCATTTT
NA,TRBV2,NA,TRBJ1-2,CASIPSRNYGYTF,TGTGCCAGCATCCCCAGTCGTAACTATGGCTACACCTTC
NA,TRBV20-1,NA,TRBJ2-7,CSARGTREYDQYF,TGCAGTGCTAGAGGGACAAGGGAGTACGACCAGTACTTC
many,TRBV9,NA,TRBJ1-1,CASSVGPGEVNTEAFF,TGTGCCAGCAGCGTAGGTCCAGGGGAGGTGAACACTGAAGCTTTCTTT
many,TRBV28,TRBD1,TRBJ1-1,CASRPTGGAWTEAFF,TGTGCCAGCAGACCGACAGGGGGCGCTTGGACTGAAGCTTTCTTT
many,TRBV5-1,NA,TRBJ1-1,CASSLESGIGTEAFF,TGCGCCAGCAGCTTGGAGTCAGGGATCGGGACTGAAGCTTTCTTT
many,TRBV24-1,NA,TRBJ2-1,CATSDPGAQYNEQFF,TGTGCCACCAGTGACCCAGGGGCCCAGTACAATGAGCAGTTCTTC
many,TRBV2,TRBD2,TRBJ2-2,CASSEPLAGVSDTGELFF,TGTGCCAGCAGCGAACCACTAGCGGGGGTTTCAGACACCGGGGAGCTGTTTTTT
NA,TRBV7-8,TRBD2,TRBJ2-1,CASSLTGTSLYNEQFF,TGTGCCAGCAGTCTCACCGGGACTAGCTTATACAATGAGCAGTTCTTC
many,TRBV12-3/TRBV12-4,NA,TRBJ1-4,CASSPGTVSEKLFF,TGTGCCAGCAGCCCCGGGACCGTGTCTGAAAAACTGTTTTTT
NA,TRBV27,NA,TRBJ2-4,CANSLMGTLAKNIQYF,TGTGCCAACAGCCTCATGGGGACACTAGCCAAAAACATTCAGTACTTC
many,TRBV2,TRBD1,TRBJ2-7,CASSDPDRANYEQYF,TGTGCCAGCAGTGACCCGGACAGGGCTAACTACGAGCAGTACTTC
few,TRBV6-1,TRBD1,TRBJ2-6,CASSGLNRDRGLGANVLTF,TGTGCCAGCAGTGGACTTAACCGGGACAGGGGGCTCGGGGCCAACGTCCTGACTTTC
few,TRBV18,NA,TRBJ2-6,CASSPYRESSGANVLTF,TGTGCCAGCTCACCTTACCGCGAGAGCTCTGGGGCCAACGTCCTGACTTTC
many,TRBV11-3,TRBD1,TRBJ2-1,CASSSRDRGWSEQFF,TGTGCCAGCAGCTCCCGGGACAGGGGCTGGAGTGAGCAGTTCTTC
many,TRBV30,NA,TRBJ2-7,CAGREGQALTYEQYF,TGTGCCGGACGCGAGGGGCAGGCCTTGACCTACGAGCAGTACTTC
many,TRBV6-1,TRBD1,TRBJ2-6,CASSHRRQGAHSGANVLTF,TGTGCCAGCAGTCACCGACGACAGGGGGCCCACTCTGGGGCCAACGTCCTGACTTTC
many,TRBV6-1,NA,TRBJ1-4,CASSLKGRNEKLFF,TGTGCCAGCAGTCTTAAGGGTCGCAATGAAAAACTGTTTTTT
many,TRBV28,NA,TRBJ2-1,CASSPLDGRYNEQFF,TGTGCCAGCAGCCCTCTGGACGGTCGATACAATGAGCAGTTCTTC
NA,TRBV5-1,TRBD2,TRBJ2-1,CASSLLLAGAPSSYNEQFF,TGCGCCAGCAGCTTGTTACTAGCGGGGGCCCCGAGCTCCTACAATGAGCAGTTCTTC
few,TRBV5-1,TRBD1,TRBJ2-1,CASSYTGTVYNEQFF,TGCGCCAGCAGCTACACCGGGACAGTATACAATGAGCAGTTCTTC
many,TRBV7-2,NA,TRBJ1-2,CASSTPGVLHTF,TGTGCCAGCAGCACACCAGGGGTCCTGCACACCTTC
many,TRBV5-5,NA,TRBJ2-7,CASSLAGSASSYEQYF,TGTGCCAGCAGCTTGGCTGGGTCAGCAAGCTCCTACGAGCAGTACTTC
many,TRBV28,NA,TRBJ2-5,CASSSSGQAGKTQYF,TGTGCCAGCAGTAGTTCGGGACAAGCTGGGAAGACCCAGTACTTC